The rows below give T cell receptor beta chains drawn from one sample of a study of OX40 agonist ivuxolimab in advanced cancers. TCRdb keeps only in-frame clones here, not all; method: immunoSEQ multiplex PCR. The sample carries about 79,000 clones, approximately 85% recorded once. The source material was CD4+ or CD8+ T cells sorted from blood, sampled in a trial of the OX40 agonist ivuxolimab. The receptor set was obtained from an adult with an advanced solid tumor such as melanoma, head and neck, liver or kidney cancer. Each CDR3 is given with its conserved first and last residue. D genes are given only for firm matches.

d_gene: TRBD2; v_gene: TRBV7-8; CDR3aa: CASSPNRHIAGGTNIQYF
d_gene: .; v_gene: TRBV7-3; CDR3aa: CASSLAARDPQYF
d_gene: .; v_gene: TRBV19; CDR3aa: CASSIRGQELRGQYF
d_gene: TRBD2; v_gene: TRBV19; CDR3aa: CATALAGGPYEQYF
d_gene: TRBD2; v_gene: TRBV4-1; CDR3aa: CASSPKREGRETQYF
d_gene: .; v_gene: TRBV6-1; CDR3aa: CASSEGQGLKTEAFF
d_gene: .; v_gene: TRBV6-5; CDR3aa: CATPRLGLRYEQYF
d_gene: .; v_gene: TRBV7-3; CDR3aa: CASSLTGINEQFF
d_gene: TRBD1; v_gene: TRBV10-3; CDR3aa: CAARQGTSYEQYF
d_gene: .; v_gene: TRBV11-2; CDR3aa: CASRVEGDTQYF
d_gene: .; v_gene: TRBV11-1; CDR3aa: CASSLEEGTYEQYF
d_gene: .; v_gene: TRBV11-3; CDR3aa: CASSLSGWEQYF
d_gene: .; v_gene: TRBV27; CDR3aa: CASSSFTLGGSGELFF
d_gene: .; v_gene: TRBV6-5; CDR3aa: CASSYSTQGGDIQYF
d_gene: TRBD2; v_gene: TRBV7-8; CDR3aa: CASSPSRLAGRQFF
d_gene: .; v_gene: TRBV19; CDR3aa: CASIGASTTGELFF
d_gene: .; v_gene: TRBV5-4; CDR3aa: CASSAGIAGNTIYF
d_gene: .; v_gene: TRBV9; CDR3aa: CASSVGGTSAYEQYF
d_gene: .; v_gene: TRBV7-9; CDR3aa: CASSLAQGRGNEQFF
d_gene: .; v_gene: TRBV11-3; CDR3aa: CASSLVNTELFF
d_gene: .; v_gene: TRBV28; CDR3aa: CASSLAGGQVLGGNQPQHF
d_gene: TRBD1; v_gene: TRBV6-5; CDR3aa: CASSLTGGDQPQHF
d_gene: TRBD1; v_gene: TRBV13; CDR3aa: CASRRTGGSYEQYF
d_gene: TRBD2; v_gene: TRBV7-2; CDR3aa: CASSSRLAGGGEQFF
d_gene: .; v_gene: TRBV4-3; CDR3aa: CASSPLLVPQETQYF
d_gene: TRBD2; v_gene: TRBV30; CDR3aa: CARTTTSGPYNEQFF
d_gene: TRBD2; v_gene: TRBV10-3; CDR3aa: CAISESNFGRTSRNEQFF